The entry below gives a single T cell receptor (beta chain) sequence along with its context. As yet, its antigen is unknown. These data are taken from a study of vaccination and CD4 T cells after COVID-19. Treatment here: approximately nine-day PBMC culture with coronavirus spike peptide pools or control peptides (ViraFEST assay). The Oncomine TCR Beta short-read assay was what sequenced the DNA obtained from cultured CD4+ T cells. From cultured CD4+ T cells, genomic DNA was extracted. A single record per CDR3 protein comes from TCRdb applying MiXCR to the PCR reads. The table includes approximately 16,000 distinct CDR3 sequences, 70% to 75% detected once. V shed 5 bases and J 4 bases; nucleotides not matched to a gene: 2. The CDR3 covers 13 residues. Germline CDR1 and CDR2: SGHVS and FNYEAQ.

Source material: CD4+ T cells from blood, cultured in vitro. This sequence joins TRBV7-6 and TRBJ2-7, with TRBD2 matching 10 bases. The sequence was obtained from a human donor who had recovered from COVID-19. For the CDR3, the DNA is TGTGCCAGCAGCCGGACTAGCGGTTACGAGCAGTACTTC. Amino acids: CASSRTSGYEQYF.